These 23 T cell receptor beta chains originate from one sample sequenced in a study of cytomegalovirus exposure and HLA in healthy donors. Amplification used 60 Vbeta primers and 13 Jbeta primers. Clones were read by immunoSEQ multiplex PCR, and TCRdb kept only the in-frame ones, dropping some. The table lists approximately 90,000 clones, 76% of them singletons. Sequencing was performed on PBMCs. These TCRs come from a male donor in good health and CMV-seronegative.

The CDR3 sequence is CSARGDSSYTF. Written as DNA, the CDR3 is TGCAGTGCTAGGGGGGACAGTTCCTACACCTTC. V is TRBV20-1 and J is TRBJ1-2, with 7 bases aligning to TRBD1. CDR3 length: 11 residues. V shed 3 bases and J 10 bases; nucleotides not matched to a gene: 5. Germline CDR1 reads DFQATT; CDR2 reads SNEGSKA (reference sequence).

The V and J genes are TRBV6-1 and TRBJ1-5, with TRBD1 matching over 10 bases. CDR1 is MNHNS, CDR2 SASEGT, per germline. V shed 6 bases and J 11 bases; nucleotides not matched to a gene: 10. The CDR3 contains 14 residues. The CDR3 loop is CASSVSRDRGTQHF. The CDR3 nucleotides read TGTGCCAGCAGCGTTTCCCGGGACAGGGGAACCCAGCATTTT.

The chain is built from TRBV2 and TRBJ2-1; 16 positions match TRBD2. The CDR3 is 17 residues long. The germline CDR1 and CDR2 sequences are SNHLY and FYNNEI. Trimming cost V 5 bases and J 4 bases; bases outside gene matches: 5. This CDR3 is CASSRGTSGGGYNEQFF. CDR3 nucleotides: TGTGCCAGCAGTCGGGGGACTAGCGGGGGGGGTTACAATGAGCAGTTCTTC.

The rearrangement joins TRBV6-6 to TRBJ2-6; a weak D match, TRBD1 (5 bases). CDR1 is MNHNY and CDR2 is SVGAGI in the germline V gene (reference sequence). This CDR3 has 14 residues. V dropped 9 bases and J dropped 1 base, with 10 bases sitting between them. CDR3 coding DNA: TGTGCCAGTTCCAGGGTTTCTGGGGCCAACGTCCTGACTTTC. This translates into CASSRVSGANVLTF.

The chain uses TRBV6-5 and TRBJ1-1, with TRBD1 as a possible D gene (6 bases). CDR3 length: 13 amino acids. CDR1 is MNHEY and CDR2 is SVGAGI in the germline V gene. The V gene lost 7 bases and the J gene lost 0 bases, with 9 bases spanning the gap. The CDR3 region has the DNA TGTGCCAGCATCGACAGGCTGAACACTGAAGCTTTCTTT. Translated: CASIDRLNTEAFF.

The J gene is TRBJ2-7, the V gene TRBV7-9, with 9 bases identical to TRBD1. Looked up from germline, CDR1 is SEHNR and CDR2 is FQNEAQ (reference sequence). This CDR3 has 15 residues. The trim removed 2 bases at V and 1 base at J, leaving 3 bases unmatched. The CDR3 reads CASSLKGQGSYEQYF. Written as DNA, the CDR3 is TGTGCCAGCAGCTTAAAGGGACAGGGATCCTACGAGCAGTACTTC. The full variable domain, rest sourced from reference TRBV7-9 and TRBJ2-7, is DTGVSQNPRHKITKRGQNVTFRCDPISEHNRLYWYRQTLGQGPEFLTYFQNEAQLEKSRLLSDRFSAERPKGSFSTLEIQRTEQGDSAMYLCASSLKGQGSYEQYFGPGTRLTVT.

The chain has TRBV6-6 and TRBJ2-5; 9 bases agree with TRBD2. After removal of 6 bases from V and 5 bases from J, the junction contained 10 bases not matched to a gene. CDR1 is MNHNY, CDR2 SVGAGI, per germline (reference sequence). The CDR3 is 15 amino acids. The CDR3 nucleotides are TGTGCCAGCAGCCCTGACGGGACTAGCTCGGAGACCCAGTACTTC. Protein: CASSPDGTSSETQYF.

This chain uses TRBV30 with TRBJ1-3, with D possibly being TRBD1 (5 bases). V was cut by 2 bases and J by 0 bases, with 8 bases left in between. This CDR3 has 14 residues. Germline V gene data show CDR1 as GTSNPN and CDR2 as SVGIG (reference sequence). This CDR3 is CAWSIGASGNTIYF. CDR3 DNA: TGTGCCTGGAGTATAGGGGCCTCTGGAAACACCATATATTTT.

J is TRBJ2-7 and V is TRBV28, with 7 bases fitting TRBD1. Germline V gene lookup returns CDR1 MDHEN and CDR2 SYDVKM. The CDR3 loop spans 17 amino acids. The J segment lost 3 bases and the V segment lost 1 base, leaving 12 bases of the junction unmatched. The CDR3 nucleotides are TGTGCCAGCAGTTTATTAGAGTGGGACAGTAGTTTCTACGAGCAGTACTTC. This gives the protein CASSLLEWDSSFYEQYF.

This rearrangement joins TRBV28 to TRBJ2-4; TRBD1 agrees at 10 bases. J lost 3 bases, V lost 3 bases, and 5 bases had no gene match. The germline V gene encodes CDR1 MDHEN and CDR2 SYDVKM. The CDR3 sequence is 16 residues long. The CDR3 DNA is TGTGCCAGCAGTTTGGGGACAGGGGAGAGCAAAAACATTCAGTACTTC. Translating gives CASSLGTGESKNIQYF.

A few counts support this clone. The chain joins TRBV14 to TRBJ1-6; unclear D gene. Germline CDR1 reads SGHDN; CDR2 reads FVKESK. Deletions cut 1 base from V and 10 bases from J, with 8 bases between. The CDR3 runs 13 residues. The DNA for the CDR3 is TGTGCCAGCAGCCAAGCCAGATGGTCACCCCTCCACTTT. This sequence encodes CASSQARWSPLHF. The full variable domain, its missing parts supplied by reference TRBV14 and TRBJ1-6, is EAGVTQFPSHSVIEKGQTVTLRCDPISGHDNLYWYRRVMGKEIKFLLHFVKESKQDESGMPNNRFLAERTGGTYSTLKVQPAELEDSGVYFCASSQARWSPLHFGNGTRLTVT.

This chain connects TRBV4-3 to TRBJ2-3, with TRBD1 matching over 7 bases. Per germline, CDR1 LGHNA and CDR2 YSLEER. This CDR3 spans 14 amino acids. The V and J ends lost 0 bases and 4 bases, in that order; junction bases with no gene match: 1. The CDR3 DNA follows: TGCGCCAGCAGCCAAGACGGACAGGCAGATACGCAGTATTTT. It yields the protein CASSQDGQADTQYF.

V and J are TRBV7-9 and TRBJ2-7; D ambiguous. This CDR3 is 14 amino acids long. The germline V gene has CDR1 SEHNR and CDR2 FQNEAQ (reference sequence). Deletions cut 1 base from V and 2 bases from J, with 9 bases between. The CDR3 sequence: CASSLGRSPYEQYF. The DNA of the CDR3 is TGTGCCAGCAGCTTAGGCAGGTCCCCCTACGAGCAGTACTTC.

This clone appeared a single time. One end of the junction does not line up with germline, which may come from a read error. The rearrangement links TRBV7-8 to TRBJ1-2, with TRBD1 identical over 9 bases. CDR3 length: 16 residues. Germline values: CDR1 SGHVS, CDR2 FQNEAQ. CDR3 coding DNA: TGTGCCAGCAGCATAGCTGGTCGACAGGGGGAGAATGGCTACACCTTC. As protein: CASSIAGRQGENGYTF. The whole variable domain, remainder taken from reference TRBV7-8 and TRBJ1-2, is GAGVSQSPRYKVAKRGQDVALRCDPISGHVSLFWYQQALGQGPEFLTYFQNEAQLDKSGLPSDRFFAERPEGSVSTLKIQRTQQEDSAVYLCASSIAGRQGENGYTFGSGTRLTVV.

The J gene is TRBJ2-7, the V gene TRBV5-5, with 7 bases that match TRBD1. The length of the CDR3 is 14 residues. Germline V lookup: CDR1 SGHKS, CDR2 YYEKEE (reference sequence). V was pared by 0 bases and J by 3 bases, with 3 bases of the junction left unmatched. In nucleotides, the CDR3 is TGTGCCAGCAGCTTGGGACAGGGAAACTACGAGCAGTACTTC. This translates into CASSLGQGNYEQYF.

The J gene is TRBJ1-1, the V gene TRBV28, with D hard to call. In germline, CDR1 is MDHEN, CDR2 SYDVKM. The CDR3 is 15 amino acids. Trimming stripped 3 bases from V and 5 bases from J, with 16 bases between. CDR3 amino acids: CASSFGWRTGTEAFF. The CDR3 bases are TGTGCCAGCAGTTTCGGATGGCGGACGGGGACTGAAGCTTTCTTT. The whole variable domain, filled in from reference TRBV28 and TRBJ1-1, reads DVKVTQSSRYLVKRTGEKVFLECVQDMDHENMFWYRQDPGLGLRLIYFSYDVKMKEKGDIPEGYSVSREKKERFSLILESASTNQTSMYLCASSFGWRTGTEAFFGQGTRLTVV.

V is TRBV7-2 and J is TRBJ2-7; tentatively, D is TRBD2 (7 bases). The CDR3 is 16 amino acids. CDR1 SGHTA and CDR2 FQGNSA come from the germline V gene. The V end lost 2 bases, the J end lost 1 base, and 15 bases lay between the germline ends. The DNA of the CDR3 is TGTGCCAGCAGCTTACAAGGGGGAGGGGTTTCCTACGAGCAGTACTTC. Its protein product is CASSLQGGGVSYEQYF.

This chain uses TRBV13 with TRBJ1-1; D might be TRBD1 (5 bases). The CDR3 has 13 amino acids. Germline lookup yields CDR1 PRHDT and CDR2 FYEKMQ (reference sequence). Trimming shortened V by 6 bases and J by 3 bases, and 11 bases separated the two germline ends. The CDR3 region is CASSPRGDTEAFF. In DNA, the CDR3 is TGTGCCAGCAGTCCCCGGGGGGACACTGAAGCTTTCTTT.

The rearrangement uses TRBV4-3 and TRBJ1-2; 7 nucleotides agree with TRBD1. The germline CDR1 and CDR2 sequences are LGHNA and YSLEER. The length of the CDR3 is 15 residues. Trimming cost V 1 base and J 4 bases; bases outside gene matches: 6. CDR3 nucleotides: TGCGCCAGCAGCCAAGGGGGACAGATATCCTATGGCTACACCTTC. It encodes CASSQGGQISYGYTF.

The chain combines TRBV14 with TRBJ1-1, with D possibly being TRBD1 (6 bases). V was cut by 5 bases and J by 1 base, with 14 bases left in between. The CDR3 consists of 15 residues. Germline CDR1 SGHDN, CDR2 FVKESK. CDR3 residues: CASSYGQLKNTEAFF. The CDR3 coding sequence is TGTGCCAGCAGCTACGGACAGCTTAAGAACACTGAAGCTTTCTTT. The whole variable domain, filled in from reference TRBV14 and TRBJ1-1, reads EAGVTQFPSHSVIEKGQTVTLRCDPISGHDNLYWYRRVMGKEIKFLLHFVKESKQDESGMPNNRFLAERTGGTYSTLKVQPAELEDSGVYFCASSYGQLKNTEAFFGQGTRLTVV.

V and J are TRBV15 and TRBJ2-3; TRBD2 aligns across 8 bases. The germline V gene encodes CDR1 LNHNV and CDR2 YYDKDF (reference sequence). Trimming removed 1 base from V and 3 bases from J; junction bases left unmatched: 9. This CDR3 spans 17 amino acids. The CDR3 loop reads CATSRVGSGAATDTQYF. The CDR3, as DNA: TGTGCCACCAGCAGAGTGGGTAGCGGGGCAGCGACAGATACGCAGTATTTT.

The rearrangement links TRBV5-4 to TRBJ2-7; D is perhaps TRBD1 (5 bases). V lost 5 bases and J 3 bases, leaving 18 bases between the germline ends. Germline V gene lookup returns CDR1 SGHNT and CDR2 YYREEE (reference sequence). CDR3 size: 15 residues. The CDR3 is CASSSHSGLDYEQYF. As DNA, the CDR3 is TGTGCCAGCAGTTCACATTCAGGGTTGGACTACGAGCAGTACTTC.

The chain joins TRBV7-9 to TRBJ1-1, with D maybe TRBD1 (6 bases). The CDR3 covers 15 residues. CDR1 SEHNR and CDR2 FQNEAQ come from the germline V gene (reference sequence). The germline V and J ends were trimmed by 1 base and 5 bases, with 14 bases remaining between them. CDR3 sequence reads: CASSLEGGRGTEAFF. In DNA form, the CDR3 reads TGTGCCAGCAGCTTAGAGGGGGGGCGGGGAACTGAAGCTTTCTTT.